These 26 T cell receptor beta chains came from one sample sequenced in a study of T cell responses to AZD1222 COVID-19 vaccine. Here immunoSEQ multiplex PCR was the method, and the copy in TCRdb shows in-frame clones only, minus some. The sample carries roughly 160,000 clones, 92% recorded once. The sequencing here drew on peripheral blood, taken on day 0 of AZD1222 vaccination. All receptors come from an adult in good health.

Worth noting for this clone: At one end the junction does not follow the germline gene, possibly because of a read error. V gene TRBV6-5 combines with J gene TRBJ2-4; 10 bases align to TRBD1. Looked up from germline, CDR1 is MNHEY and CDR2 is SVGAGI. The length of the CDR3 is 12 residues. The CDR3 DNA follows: TGTGCCAGCAGGCGACAGGGGGCGACCCTGGACTTC. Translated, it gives CASRRQGATLDF.

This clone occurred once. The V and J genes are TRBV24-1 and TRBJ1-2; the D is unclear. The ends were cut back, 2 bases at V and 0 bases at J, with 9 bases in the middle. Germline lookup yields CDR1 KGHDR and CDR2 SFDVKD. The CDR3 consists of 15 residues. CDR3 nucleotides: TGTGCCACCAGTGATTCCCGGACTCCTAACTATGGCTACACCTTC. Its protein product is CATSDSRTPNYGYTF.

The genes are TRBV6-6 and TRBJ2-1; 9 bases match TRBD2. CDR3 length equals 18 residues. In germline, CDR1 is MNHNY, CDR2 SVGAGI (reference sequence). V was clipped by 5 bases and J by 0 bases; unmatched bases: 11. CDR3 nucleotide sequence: TGTGCCAGCAGTCGAAGAGGGGTTAGCGGGAGCTCCTACAATGAGCAGTTCTTC. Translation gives CASSRRGVSGSSYNEQFF.

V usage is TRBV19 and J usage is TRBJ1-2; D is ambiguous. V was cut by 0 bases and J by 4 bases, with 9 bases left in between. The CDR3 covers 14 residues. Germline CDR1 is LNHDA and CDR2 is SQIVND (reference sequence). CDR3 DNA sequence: TGTGCCAGTAGTATAGAGAACGGACCCTATGGCTACACCTTC. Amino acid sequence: CASSIENGPYGYTF.

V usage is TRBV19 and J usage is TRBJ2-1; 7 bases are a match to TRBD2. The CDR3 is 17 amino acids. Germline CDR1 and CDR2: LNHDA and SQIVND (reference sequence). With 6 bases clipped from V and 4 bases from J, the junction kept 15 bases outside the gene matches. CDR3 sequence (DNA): TGTGCCAGTAGACCCTCTAGCGGTCAAAATATTTACAATGAGCAGTTCTTC. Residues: CASRPSSGQNIYNEQFF. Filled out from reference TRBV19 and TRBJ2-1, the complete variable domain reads DGGITQSPKYLFRKEGQNVTLSCEQNLNHDAMYWYRQDPGQGLRLIYYSQIVNDFQKGDIAEGYSVSREKKESFPLTVTSAQKNPTAFYLCASRPSSGQNIYNEQFFGPGTRLTVL.

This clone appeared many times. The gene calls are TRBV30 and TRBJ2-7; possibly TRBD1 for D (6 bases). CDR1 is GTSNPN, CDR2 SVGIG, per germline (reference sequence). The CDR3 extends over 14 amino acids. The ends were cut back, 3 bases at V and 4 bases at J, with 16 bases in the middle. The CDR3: CAWSLQGNVYEQYF. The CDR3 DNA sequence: TGTGCCTGGAGCCTACAGGGAAACGTTTACGAGCAGTACTTC.

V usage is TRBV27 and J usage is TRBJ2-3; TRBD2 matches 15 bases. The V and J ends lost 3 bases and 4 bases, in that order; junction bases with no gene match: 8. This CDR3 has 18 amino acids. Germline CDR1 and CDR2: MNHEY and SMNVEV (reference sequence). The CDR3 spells CASSLGLAGGPRADTQYF. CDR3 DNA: TGTGCCAGCAGTTTGGGACTAGCGGGAGGACCAAGGGCAGATACGCAGTATTTT.

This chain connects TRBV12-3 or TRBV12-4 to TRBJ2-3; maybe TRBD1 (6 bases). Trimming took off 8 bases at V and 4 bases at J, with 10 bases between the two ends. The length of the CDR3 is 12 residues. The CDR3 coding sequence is TGTGCCAGCTGGGGGCCGGCAGATACGCAGTATTTT. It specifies CASWGPADTQYF.

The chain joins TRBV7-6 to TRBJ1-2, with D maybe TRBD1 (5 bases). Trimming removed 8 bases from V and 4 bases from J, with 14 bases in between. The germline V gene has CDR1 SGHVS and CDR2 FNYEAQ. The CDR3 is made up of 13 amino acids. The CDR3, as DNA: TGTGCCAGCTCCCTAGGGCAGGGCTATGGCTACACCTTC. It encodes CASSLGQGYGYTF.

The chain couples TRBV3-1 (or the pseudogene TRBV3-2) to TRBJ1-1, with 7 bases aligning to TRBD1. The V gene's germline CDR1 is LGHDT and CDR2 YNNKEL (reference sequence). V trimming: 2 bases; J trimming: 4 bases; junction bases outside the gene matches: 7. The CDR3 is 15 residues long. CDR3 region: CASSQYDRVGTEAFF. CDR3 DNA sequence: TGTGCCAGCAGCCAATACGACAGGGTCGGCACTGAAGCTTTCTTT.

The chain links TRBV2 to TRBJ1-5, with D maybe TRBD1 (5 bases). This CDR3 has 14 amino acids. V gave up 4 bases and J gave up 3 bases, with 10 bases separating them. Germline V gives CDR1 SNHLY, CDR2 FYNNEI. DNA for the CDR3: TGTGCCAGCAGTGTCACAGGACCCAATCAGCCCCAGCATTTT. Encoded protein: CASSVTGPNQPQHF. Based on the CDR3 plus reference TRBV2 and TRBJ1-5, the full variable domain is EPEVTQTPSHQVTQMGQEVILRCVPISNHLYFYWYRQILGQKVEFLVSFYNNEISEKSEIFDDQFSVERPDGSNFTLKIRSTKLEDSAMYFCASSVTGPNQPQHFGDGTRLSIL.

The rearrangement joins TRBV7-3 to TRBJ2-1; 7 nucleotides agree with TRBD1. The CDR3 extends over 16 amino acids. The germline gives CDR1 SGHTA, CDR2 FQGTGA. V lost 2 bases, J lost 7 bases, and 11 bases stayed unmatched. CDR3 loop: CASSLSRDRAGNEQFF. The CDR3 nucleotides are TGTGCCAGCAGCTTATCGAGGGACAGAGCTGGAAATGAGCAGTTCTTC.

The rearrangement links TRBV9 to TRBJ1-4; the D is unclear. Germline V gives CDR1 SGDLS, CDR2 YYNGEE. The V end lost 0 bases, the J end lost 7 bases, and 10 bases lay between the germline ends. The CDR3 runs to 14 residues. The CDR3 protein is CASSVGRSSEKLFF. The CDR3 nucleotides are TGTGCCAGCAGCGTAGGGCGGTCTAGTGAAAAACTGTTTTTT.

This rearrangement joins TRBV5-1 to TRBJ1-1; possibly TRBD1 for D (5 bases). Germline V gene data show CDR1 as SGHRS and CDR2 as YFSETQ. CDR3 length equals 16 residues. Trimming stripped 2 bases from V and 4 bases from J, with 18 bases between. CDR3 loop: CASSFSREGRGTEAFF. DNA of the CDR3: TGCGCCAGCAGCTTCTCCAGGGAGGGTAGGGGCACTGAAGCTTTCTTT. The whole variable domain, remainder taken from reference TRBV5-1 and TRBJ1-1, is KAGVTQTPRYLIKTRGQQVTLSCSPISGHRSVSWYQQTPGQGLQFLFEYFSETQRNKGNFPGRFSGRQFSNSRSEMNVSTLELGDSALYLCASSFSREGRGTEAFFGQGTRLTVV.

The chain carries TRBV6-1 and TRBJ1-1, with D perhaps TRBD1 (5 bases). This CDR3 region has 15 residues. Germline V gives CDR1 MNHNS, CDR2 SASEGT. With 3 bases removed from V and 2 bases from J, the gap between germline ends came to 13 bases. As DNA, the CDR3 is TGTGCCAGCAGTGACCTACCGGGACCTAACACTGAAGCTTTCTTT. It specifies CASSDLPGPNTEAFF.

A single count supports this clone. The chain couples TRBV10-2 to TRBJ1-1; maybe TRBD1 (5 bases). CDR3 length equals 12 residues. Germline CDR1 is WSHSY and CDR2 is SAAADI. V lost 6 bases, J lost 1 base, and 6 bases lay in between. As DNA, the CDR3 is TGCGCCAGCAGGGGGACGAACACTGAAGCTTTCTTT. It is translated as CASRGTNTEAFF.

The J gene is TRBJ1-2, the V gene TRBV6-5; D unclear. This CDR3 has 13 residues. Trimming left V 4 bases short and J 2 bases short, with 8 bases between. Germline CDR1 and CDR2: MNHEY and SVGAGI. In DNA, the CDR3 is TGTGCCAGCAGTTCCTGGGCAAACTATGGCTACACCTTC. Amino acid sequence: CASSSWANYGYTF.

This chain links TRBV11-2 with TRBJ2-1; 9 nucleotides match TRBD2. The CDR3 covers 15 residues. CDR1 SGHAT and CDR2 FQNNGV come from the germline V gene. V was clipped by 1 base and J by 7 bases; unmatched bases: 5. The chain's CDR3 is CASSLGGGAGNEQFF. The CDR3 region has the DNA TGTGCCAGCAGCTTAGGCGGGGGGGCCGGGAATGAGCAGTTCTTC.

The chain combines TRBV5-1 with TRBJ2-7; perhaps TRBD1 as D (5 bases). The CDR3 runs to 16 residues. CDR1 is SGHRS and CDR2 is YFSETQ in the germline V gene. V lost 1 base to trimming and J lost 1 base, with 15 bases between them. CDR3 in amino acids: CASSLKITGGSYEQYF. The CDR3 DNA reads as TGCGCCAGCAGCTTGAAAATAACAGGTGGTTCCTACGAGCAGTACTTC.

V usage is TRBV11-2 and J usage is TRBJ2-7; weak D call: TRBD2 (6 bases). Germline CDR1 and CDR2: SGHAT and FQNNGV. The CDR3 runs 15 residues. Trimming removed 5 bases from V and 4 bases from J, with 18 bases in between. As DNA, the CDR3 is TGTGCCAGCAGCATAGCCACGGGGGTAGGATACGAGCAGTACTTC. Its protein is CASSIATGVGYEQYF.

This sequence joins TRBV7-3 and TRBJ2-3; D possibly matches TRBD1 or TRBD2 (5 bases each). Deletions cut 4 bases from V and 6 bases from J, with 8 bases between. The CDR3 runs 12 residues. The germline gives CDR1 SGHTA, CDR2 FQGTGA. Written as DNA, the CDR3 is TGTGCCAGCAGCTCGGGACCCGATACGCAGTATTTT. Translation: CASSSGPDTQYF.

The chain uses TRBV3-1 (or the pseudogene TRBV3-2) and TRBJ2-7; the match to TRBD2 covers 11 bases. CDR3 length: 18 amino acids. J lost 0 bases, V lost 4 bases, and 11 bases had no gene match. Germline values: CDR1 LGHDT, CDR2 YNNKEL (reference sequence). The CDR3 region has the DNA TGTGCCAGCAGCCCCCTCCGGACTAGCGGGTTTACCTCCTACGAGCAGTACTTC. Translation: CASSPLRTSGFTSYEQYF.

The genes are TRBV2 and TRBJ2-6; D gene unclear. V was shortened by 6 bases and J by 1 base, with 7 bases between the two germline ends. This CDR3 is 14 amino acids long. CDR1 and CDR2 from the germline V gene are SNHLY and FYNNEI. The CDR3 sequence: CASSTESGANVLTF. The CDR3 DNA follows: TGTGCCAGCAGCACAGAGTCTGGGGCCAACGTCCTGACTTTC.

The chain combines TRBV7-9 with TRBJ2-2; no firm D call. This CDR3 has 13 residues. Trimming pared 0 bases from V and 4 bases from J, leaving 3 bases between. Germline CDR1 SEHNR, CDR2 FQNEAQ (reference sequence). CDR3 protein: CASSLATTGELFF. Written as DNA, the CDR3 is TGTGCCAGCAGCTTAGCCACCACCGGGGAGCTGTTTTTT. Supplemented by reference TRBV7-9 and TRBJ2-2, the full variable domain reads DTGVSQNPRHKITKRGQNVTFRCDPISEHNRLYWYRQTLGQGPEFLTYFQNEAQLEKSRLLSDRFSAERPKGSFSTLEIQRTEQGDSAMYLCASSLATTGELFFGEGSRLTVL.

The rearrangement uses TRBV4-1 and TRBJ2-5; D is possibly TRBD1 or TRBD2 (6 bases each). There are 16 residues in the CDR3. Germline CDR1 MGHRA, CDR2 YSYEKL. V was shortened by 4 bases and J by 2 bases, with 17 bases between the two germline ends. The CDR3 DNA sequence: TGCGCCAGCAGCCGAAGAGGCACAGGGAGGCAAGAGACCCAGTACTTC. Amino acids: CASSRRGTGRQETQYF.

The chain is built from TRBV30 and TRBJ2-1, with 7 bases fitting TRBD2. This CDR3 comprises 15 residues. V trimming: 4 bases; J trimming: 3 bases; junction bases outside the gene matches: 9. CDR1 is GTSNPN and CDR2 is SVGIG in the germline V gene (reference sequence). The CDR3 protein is CAWTIGGGSYNEQFF. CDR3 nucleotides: TGTGCCTGGACCATAGGAGGCGGGAGCTACAATGAGCAGTTCTTC. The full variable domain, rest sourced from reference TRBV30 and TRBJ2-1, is SQTIHQWPATLVQPVGSPLSLECTVEGTSNPNLYWYRQAAGRGLQLLFYSVGIGQISSEVPQNLSASRPQDRQFILSSKKLLLSDSGFYLCAWTIGGGSYNEQFFGPGTRLTVL.